This T cell receptor (beta chain) is from a study of CD8 T cells in ankylosing spondylitis (dated by TCRdb to about 2017). Concerning the study at large: The study set out to find disease-linked TCR variants by profiling T cell receptor beta repertoires in ankylosing spondylitis patients and healthy donors. Peripheral blood was sampled, and synovial fluid was also collected from ankylosing spondylitis patients. In total, the full study cohort was made up of some 110 healthy donors and some 26 ankylosing spondylitis patients.

What the work shows at the level of the full study, not this receptor alone: Some of the motif variants had been reported before in the synovial fluid and blood of reactive arthritis patients, a finding that suggests common disease-initiation mechanisms. Blood from ankylosing spondylitis patients appeared to be characterized by a TCR beta motif composed of eight or nine highly homologous amino acid variants. According to the report, matched synovial fluid samples from ankylosing spondylitis patients were significantly enriched for the disease-linked clones. The disease-linked clones had a CD8+ phenotype and were found at relatively low frequencies in peripheral blood.

Looking up the germline V gene (reference sequence) yields CDR1 LGHDT and CDR2 YNNKEL. Reading from cysteine to phenylalanine, the CDR3 counts 15 amino acids. The read is trimmed to its CDR3 DNA, 45 bases read in frame from base 1. The junction shows trimming of 0 bases on V and 4 bases on J, plus 12 bases between the germline ends. Sequencing relied on an Illumina HiSeq 2500. Quantitative 5'-RACE with molecular barcodes was used to prepare TCR beta libraries. Concerning the study's data processing: To identify disease-linked TCR variants, a new computational method was used, one built on a probabilistic model of VDJ rearrangement. TCRdb reprocessed the public reads (quality trimming at Q25 with fastp, clone calling with MiXCR) and kept in-frame beta chains. Every distinct CDR3 protein forms one entry, paired with its most common genes and DNA. The authors' filters were not applied to this entry. The sample table lists a few hundred thousand distinct CDR3 sequences, 20% of them with a count of one. About 12% of the sample rests with the top ten.

As to this clonotype: The specificity of this receptor is unknown. Per-base quality was not reported, and no clone a single base away is much larger than it.

The chain employs TRBV3-1 and TRBJ1-2; perhaps TRBD1 is the D gene, with 5 bases matching. The receptor comes from a male donor with ankylosing spondylitis or in good health (not recorded which). Material: blood, either unsorted or a sorted T cell fraction (not recorded which). The CDR3 region: CASSQDRGAFYGYTF. The DNA is as follows: TGTGCCAGCAGCCAAGATCGAGGGGCCTTCTATGGCTACACCTTC.